The T cell receptor beta chain under discussion was sequenced for a study of a mutant IDH1 vaccine in newly diagnosed glioma. Looking at the study overall: Treated patients, averaging about 40 years, were around 62% male and roughly 38% female.

About this clone: Antigen specificity is unknown.

Profiling relied on immunoSEQ multiplex PCR, and the TCRdb table lists in-frame clones only, not all of them. The table lists about 32,000 clones, around three quarters of them singletons. In germline, CDR1 is SQVTM, CDR2 ANQGSEA. The CDR3 covers 10 residues. Deletions cut 7 bases from V and 10 bases from J, with 13 bases between. The time point: week 35, safety follow-up. Doses of 300 ug of mutant IDH1 20-mer peptide were given with topical imiquimod. The sequence was collected from a man aged 40-49 years with glioma. Some clones in this sample may be carry-over from other donors' samples. The chain joins TRBV29-1 to TRBJ1-1; D not certain. The sequenced sample was PBMCs, obtained from a glioma patient whose treatment included an IDH1 peptide vaccine. CDR3: CSAQGPGAFF. CDR3 bases: TGCAGCGCCCAAGGGCCGGGAGCTTTCTTT.